This T cell receptor (beta chain) was observed in a study of breast tumors, draining lymph nodes, adjacent tissues. Study-level results: Data only fit, rather than demonstrated, lymph node origin of most tumor T cells.

This clonotype has at least ten counts. Its specificity is not known. V lost 3 bases and J lost 6; bases outside the gene matches: 6. Germline values: CDR1 KGHSH, CDR2 LQKENI. There are 14 residues in the CDR3. Axillary draining lymph nodes of breast cancer patients supplied the node samples. TCRdb used MiXCR to reprocess the multiplex PCR reads, holding one entry per CDR3 protein. The sample lists 200,000 to 300,000 distinct CDR3 sequences; 30% were seen once. This chain connects TRBV18 to TRBJ2-7; 9 nucleotides agree with TRBD1. Specimen: axillary lymph node tissue. This receptor was identified in a female donor with breast cancer. Some clones in this sample may be carry-over from other donors' samples. The CDR3 loop is CASSPGTGSSEQYF. In DNA, the CDR3 is TGTGCCAGCTCACCCGGGACAGGGAGTAGCGAGCAGTACTTC.